Shown below are 6 T cell receptor beta chains from a single sample sequenced in a study of OX40 agonist ivuxolimab in advanced cancers. Only in-frame clones appear in the TCRdb table, and some are missing; sequencing was by immunoSEQ multiplex PCR. The data hold about 96,000 clones, with less than 95% observed a single time. The sample consisted of CD4+ or CD8+ T cells sorted from blood, taken in a trial of the OX40 agonist ivuxolimab. These receptors were collected from an adult with an advanced solid tumor such as melanoma, head and neck, liver or kidney cancer.

V is TRBV30 and J is TRBJ1-2; no clear D. The V end lost 0 bases, the J end lost 3 bases, and 8 bases lay between the germline ends. The CDR3 runs 13 residues. Germline V gene data show CDR1 as GTSNPN and CDR2 as SVGIG (reference sequence). CDR3 nucleotides: TGTGCCTGGAGTGTTGCGGTTGACTATGGCTACACCTTC. Translated: CAWSVAVDYGYTF. Full variable domain (missing parts from reference TRBV30 and TRBJ1-2): SQTIHQWPATLVQPVGSPLSLECTVEGTSNPNLYWYRQAAGRGLQLLFYSVGIGQISSEVPQNLSASRPQDRQFILSSKKLLLSDSGFYLCAWSVAVDYGYTFGSGTRLTVV.

The V and J genes are TRBV5-1 and TRBJ2-3; TRBD2 is a possible D gene (7 bases). The ends were cut back, 6 bases at V and 0 bases at J, with 17 bases in the middle. This CDR3 contains 16 residues. Per germline, CDR1 SGHRS and CDR2 YFSETQ. This CDR3 is CASTPGGGGSTDTQYF. In nucleotides, the CDR3 is TGCGCCAGCACCCCGGGGGGCGGAGGAAGCACAGATACGCAGTATTTT.

This clone appeared a single time. The chain links TRBV6-1 to TRBJ2-7; D is unresolved. The CDR3 has 12 residues. Germline V lookup: CDR1 MNHNS, CDR2 SASEGT. The V end was cut by 3 bases, the J end by 6 bases, with 9 bases between. The CDR3 protein is CASSDQRFEQYF. DNA for the CDR3: TGTGCCAGCAGTGACCAGCGTTTCGAGCAGTACTTC.

V and J are TRBV21-1 and TRBJ2-6; the D call in the table, TRBD1, was not verified against the DNA. TRBV21-1 corresponds to a pseudogene. This CDR3 spans 15 amino acids. CDR3 sequence reads: CASSTEGAGANVLTF. CDR3 nucleotide sequence: TGTGCCAGCAGTACCGAGGGGGCTGGGGCCAACGTCCTGACTTTC.

This sequence joins TRBV2 and TRBJ2-5; D possibly corresponds to TRBD1 (6 bases). Trimming took 1 base from V and 5 from J, leaving 14 bases between them. Per germline, CDR1 SNHLY and CDR2 FYNNEI. The CDR3 spans 15 residues. CDR3 nucleotide sequence: TGTGCCAGCAGTGAAGTTTGGACAGCAAGCGAGACCCAGTACTTC. Its protein is CASSEVWTASETQYF.

The V and J genes are TRBV7-9 and TRBJ1-5; 8 bases fit TRBD1. J was trimmed by 5 bases and V by 5 bases; bases with no gene match: 8. Per germline, CDR1 SEHNR and CDR2 FQNEAQ (reference sequence). There are 15 residues in the CDR3. CDR3 protein: CASSPGGLMDQPQHF. DNA of the CDR3: TGTGCCAGCAGCCCAGGGGGCCTGATGGATCAGCCCCAGCATTTT. The full variable domain, its missing parts supplied by reference TRBV7-9 and TRBJ1-5, is DTGVSQNPRHKITKRGQNVTFRCDPISEHNRLYWYRQTLGQGPEFLTYFQNEAQLEKSRLLSDRFSAERPKGSFSTLEIQRTEQGDSAMYLCASSPGGLMDQPQHFGDGTRLSIL.